This record concerns one TCR beta chain sequence. These data come from a study of blood T cells in healthy people across ages. Primers used in a second PCR of roughly 7 to 12 cycles were a sample-barcoded 5' primer and a J-beta primer mix. MiXCR, run by TCRdb on the 5' RACE reads, gives a single entry per CDR3 protein. In the table there are about 640,000 distinct CDR3 sequences, roughly 53% of which are singletons. Caucasian, healthy and from Russia, the donors were aged between about 6 and 100. This CDR3 region has 17 residues. Trimming shortened V by 0 bases and J by 6 bases, and 19 bases separated the two germline ends. Per germline, CDR1 LNHNV and CDR2 YYDKDF (reference sequence).

This clonotype was obtained from a man aged 60-69 years in good health. The chain has TRBV15 and TRBJ2-3; D might be TRBD1 or TRBD2, each matching 5 bases. Sequencing input: blood. The CDR3 region is CATSRDGRGGRRDTQYF. As DNA, the CDR3 is TGTGCCACCAGCAGAGATGGTCGTGGGGGTAGGAGGGATACGCAGTATTTT.